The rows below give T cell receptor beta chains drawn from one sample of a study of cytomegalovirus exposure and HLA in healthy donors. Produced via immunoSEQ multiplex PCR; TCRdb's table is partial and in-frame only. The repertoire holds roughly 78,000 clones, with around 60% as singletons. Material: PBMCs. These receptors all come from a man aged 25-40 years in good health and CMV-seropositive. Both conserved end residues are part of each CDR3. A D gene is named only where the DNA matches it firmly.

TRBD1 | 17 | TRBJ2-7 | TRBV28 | CASSLSRRQGIPYEQYF | TGTGCCAGCAGTTTGAGTCGGCGACAGGGGATCCCTTACGAGCAGTACTTC
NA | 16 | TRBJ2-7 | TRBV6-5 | CASSYSGTPRVYEQYF | TGTGCCAGCAGTTACTCCGGGACTCCGCGGGTCTACGAGCAGTACTTC
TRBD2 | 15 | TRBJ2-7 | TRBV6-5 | CASSPRQRETYEQYF | TGTGCCAGCAGTCCCCGGCAGCGGGAGACCTACGAGCAGTACTTC
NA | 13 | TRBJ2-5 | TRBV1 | CTSGGGRQETQYF | TGCACCAGCGGGGGGGGCAGGCAAGAGACCCAGTACTTC
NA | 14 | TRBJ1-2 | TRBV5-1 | CASSPIGGGYGYTF | TGCGCCAGCAGCCCAATTGGGGGCGGCTATGGCTACACCTTC
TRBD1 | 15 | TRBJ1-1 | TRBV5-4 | CASSEPGQGGTEAFF | TGTGCCAGCAGCGAACCGGGACAGGGCGGCACTGAAGCTTTCTTT
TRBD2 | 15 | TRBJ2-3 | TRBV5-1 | CASSLAGGPTDTQYF | TGCGCCAGCAGCTTGGCGGGGGGGCCGACAGATACGCAGTATTTT
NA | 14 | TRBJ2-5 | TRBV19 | CASSAQGPRETQYF | TGTGCCAGTAGTGCCCAGGGGCCCAGGGAGACCCAGTACTTC
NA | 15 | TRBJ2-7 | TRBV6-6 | CASSYSLGLAYEQYF | TGTGCCAGCAGTTACTCGCTGGGTCTAGCTTACGAGCAGTACTTC
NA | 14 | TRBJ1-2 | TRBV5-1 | CASSPGRGQGGYTF | TGCGCCAGCAGCCCCGGGCGGGGGCAGGGCGGCTACACCTTC